This T cell receptor (beta chain) was identified in a study of shared clonotypes between healthy human individuals. Findings and caveats of the study: Donors were few, which limited the genetic and exposure-history diversity represented.

Using immunoSEQ multiplex PCR, the repertoire was profiled, and TCRdb retains in-frame clones only, with some absent. The profile shows about half a million clones, about 80% of them singletons. This clone was detected a few times. No antigen is known for it. V was pared by 2 bases and J by 3 bases, with 4 bases of the junction left unmatched. Germline V gene data show CDR1 as MDHEN and CDR2 as SYDVKM. The CDR3 extends over 15 amino acids. Donors were healthy HIV-negative adults without recent acute infections or vaccinations. Caucasian adults living in Nashville, Tennessee, provided all samples. The rearrangement joins TRBV28 to TRBJ2-1; 7 bases fit TRBD2. The sample comprised PBMCs. The TCR comes from a woman aged 40 to 50 in good health. Some clones in this sample may be carry-over from other donors' samples. The CDR3 is CASSLPAGSYNEQFF. CDR3 bases: TGTGCCAGCAGTTTACCAGCGGGGAGCTACAATGAGCAGTTCTTC.